This T cell receptor (beta chain) stems from a study of CD8+CD57+ T cells in acquired aplastic anemia listed by TCRdb under 2018. Notes on the research overall: On average, sorted CD4+ and CD8+ cells yielded 3.2 ug of extracted DNA, with a range of about 0.19 to 30 ug. CD8+CD57+ expansion was defined as frequency above the mean frequency observed in healthy subjects.

Genomic DNA served as template for TCR beta VDJ combination and CDR3 sequence profiling. An Illumina HiSeq 2000 was used for TCR repertoire sequencing. The study's processing was this. TRBV/TRBJ rearrangement plots, CDR3 size and DJ length profiles, and Simpson's diversity index were used to assess repertoires. The most abundant DNA sequence in the deep sequencing data was defined as the immunodominant clone. CDR3 amino acid sequences were checked for sharing across subjects and were also compared against the VDJdb database and published repertoires. In-frame beta chains were kept once TCRdb had trimmed the public reads at Q25 with fastp and called clones with MiXCR. Each entry merges the rows of one CDR3 protein and shows their most common DNA and genes. TCRdb, rather than the study authors, made the V and J calls. The sample table holds 160,000 or so distinct CDR3 sequences, of which more than 45% were seen once. The ten most abundant clones make up more than 0.85% of the sample.

Many counts were recorded for this clonotype. Its specific antigen is unknown. Nothing much larger sits one base from this clone, and base qualities are not available. Overall results and qualifications from the work: Roughly 30 CD8+ CDR3 sequences were shared between patients and controls but appeared highly expressed in patients and within their immunodominant clones. Between patients and healthy controls, no significant difference in CD8+ Simpson's diversity was found (P=0.060).

Expansion of CD8+CD57+ cells had been shown by flow cytometry in the patients chosen for sequencing. Severe acquired aplastic anemia was diagnosed in all patients according to International Study of Aplastic Anemia and Agranulocytosis and Camitta criteria. At the time blood was sampled, none of the patients had received any therapy. In the study, sorted CD4+ and CD8+ blood T cells from patients with severe aplastic anemia and from healthy subjects underwent deep sequencing of TCR repertoires. Patients were enrolled in the USA under clinicaltrials.gov protocols 00001620, 01623167, 00001397, 00071045, 00081523 and 00961064. Ficoll-Paque density gradient centrifugation was used to isolate peripheral blood mononuclear cells. CD4+ and CD8+ T cells were sorted by FACS or magnetic beads before DNA extraction. Sequencing was done on a sample of sorted CD4+, CD8+, or CD8+CD57+ T cells (not recorded which) from PBMCs. This receptor was taken from a human donor with aplastic anemia.

The CDR3 sequence is CASSKRDLNTEAFF. The nucleotide sequence is TGTGCCAGCAGTAAACGGGACTTAAACACTGAAGCTTTCTTT. The sequence links TRBV6-1 to TRBJ1-1; matching of 5 bases hints at TRBD1 as the D gene. The CDR3 starts with the cysteine, ends with the phenylalanine, and has 14 residues. Of all the DNA, just the CDR3 is kept, 42 bases in frame from base 1. V and J lose 5 bases and 2 bases, and a span of 12 bases separates them. Via the germline V gene, CDR1 is MNHNS and CDR2 SASEGT.